Presented here are 19 T cell receptor beta chains from one specimen sequenced in a study of blood T cell repertoires in COVID-19. The table came from immunoSEQ multiplex PCR; TCRdb's copy has only in-frame clones and leaves some out. The sample has 250,000 to 350,000 clones; around 87% are singletons. The sequencing sample was made of peripheral blood. These receptors were collected from a woman in her 50s with active or convalescent COVID-19.

In its sample, this clone was seen once. The chain carries TRBV7-9 and TRBJ1-1, with D tentatively TRBD1 (6 bases). The V end was cut by 1 base, the J end by 3 bases, with 9 bases between. This CDR3 comprises 14 residues. The germline V gene encodes CDR1 SEHNR and CDR2 FQNEAQ (reference sequence). This chain's CDR3 is CASSLVQGDTEAFF. CDR3 coding DNA: TGTGCCAGCAGCTTAGTACAGGGTGACACTGAAGCTTTCTTT.

V is TRBV11-1 and J is TRBJ2-5; weak D call: TRBD1 (6 bases). Germline-derived CDR1 and CDR2 are SGHAT and FQDESV (reference sequence). V lost 1 base and J 4 bases, leaving 16 bases between the germline ends. The CDR3 is 16 amino acids. The CDR3 loop reads CASSLEGTRVRETQYF. CDR3 bases: TGTGCCAGCAGCTTAGAGGGGACAAGGGTGAGAGAGACCCAGTACTTC.

The chain links TRBV27 to TRBJ2-3; 7 nucleotides line up with TRBD1. The germline gives CDR1 MNHEY, CDR2 SMNVEV (reference sequence). This CDR3 contains 16 residues. The V gene end was trimmed by 5 bases and the J gene end by 2 bases; junction bases not matched to a gene: 10. The CDR3 DNA reads as TGTGCCAGCAGTCCTATCGGGGACAGAGCCACAGATACGCAGTATTTT. Translation gives CASSPIGDRATDTQYF.

The genes are TRBV5-1 and TRBJ1-1; D uncertain. CDR3 length: 14 amino acids. The V end lost 0 bases, the J end lost 0 bases, and 6 bases lay between the germline ends. CDR1 and CDR2 from the germline V gene are SGHRS and YFSETQ. CDR3 amino acids: CASSLAPVNTEAFF. CDR3 sequence (DNA): TGCGCCAGCAGCTTGGCCCCGGTGAACACTGAAGCTTTCTTT.

This clone showed up just once. V is TRBV27 and J is TRBJ1-2; D unclear. Germline V lookup: CDR1 MNHEY, CDR2 SMNVEV (reference sequence). Deletions cut 9 bases from V and 0 bases from J, with 14 bases between. The CDR3 contains 14 residues. The CDR3 protein is CASTPLGTNYGYTF. The CDR3 DNA reads TGTGCCAGTACCCCTTTGGGCACTAACTATGGCTACACCTTC.

The genes are TRBV18 and TRBJ1-1; the D gene is possibly TRBD1 (5 bases). The CDR3 sequence is 13 residues long. Deletions cut 3 bases from V and 4 bases from J, with 9 bases between. From germline, CDR1 is KGHSH and CDR2 LQKENI. Here the CDR3 reads CASSPDRSTEAFF. As DNA, the CDR3 is TGTGCCAGCTCACCCGACAGAAGCACTGAAGCTTTCTTT. Variable domain in full (rest from reference TRBV18 and TRBJ1-1): NAGVMQNPRHLVRRRGQEARLRCSPMKGHSHVYWYRQLPEEGLKFMVYLQKENIIDESGMPKERFSAEFPKEGPSILRIQQVVRGDSAAYFCASSPDRSTEAFFGQGTRLTVV.

The genes are TRBV30 and TRBJ1-3, with TRBD1 matching over 8 bases. This CDR3 contains 16 residues. V dropped 2 bases and J dropped 1; count of bases not matched to a gene: 7. Germline assignment: CDR1 GTSNPN and CDR2 SVGIG (reference sequence). In DNA, the CDR3 is TGTGCCTGGAGTTATCAGGGGGCTCGATCTGGAAACACCATATATTTT. Protein sequence: CAWSYQGARSGNTIYF.

This clone was observed a single time. The chain links TRBV10-2 to TRBJ2-2; TRBD2 is a possible D gene (5 bases). Trimming cost V 3 bases and J 6 bases, with 17 bases left between them. There are 16 residues in the CDR3. In germline, CDR1 is WSHSY, CDR2 SAAADI. The CDR3 DNA follows: TGCGCCAGCAGTGAATTACTAGGAGGATTCCCCGGGGAGCTGTTTTTT. This encodes CASSELLGGFPGELFF.

The chain couples TRBV4-1 to TRBJ2-7, with D perhaps matching TRBD2 (5 bases). With 0 bases removed from V and 2 bases from J, the gap between germline ends came to 8 bases. The CDR3 has 14 amino acids. Germline lookup yields CDR1 MGHRA and CDR2 YSYEKL. The CDR3 DNA reads TGCGCCAGCAGCCAAGATCTAGCTACCTACGAGCAGTACTTC. Its translation is CASSQDLATYEQYF.

The rearrangement joins TRBV4-1 to TRBJ2-2, with 7 bases lining up with TRBD1. With V trimmed by 3 bases and J by 7 bases, 11 bases remained unmatched. CDR1 and CDR2 (germline): MGHRA, YSYEKL. The CDR3 length is 16 residues. CDR3 sequence reads: CASSQQPTGFGGELFF. As DNA, the CDR3 is TGCGCCAGCAGCCAGCAACCGACAGGGTTTGGCGGGGAGCTGTTTTTT.

This rearrangement joins TRBV9 to TRBJ2-7; 10 bases agree with TRBD2. Trimming at V came to 0 bases and at J to 3 bases, leaving 3 bases not matched to a gene. The CDR3 is made up of 15 amino acids. The germline V gene has CDR1 SGDLS and CDR2 YYNGEE. The CDR3 spells CASSVGTSGVYEQYF. In DNA, the CDR3 is TGTGCCAGCAGCGTAGGGACTAGCGGCGTCTACGAGCAGTACTTC.

The genes are TRBV5-6 and TRBJ1-6, with TRBD1 identical over 8 bases. Trimming removed 1 base from V and 8 bases from J; junction bases left unmatched: 8. Germline V gene sequence: CDR1 SGHDT, CDR2 YYEEEE. CDR3 length equals 16 residues. The CDR3 sequence: CASSLREQGGYSPLHF. CDR3 in DNA: TGTGCCAGCAGCTTGCGGGAACAGGGGGGATATTCACCCCTCCACTTT.

This chain joins TRBV4-1 and TRBJ2-2, with TRBD2 as a possible D gene (7 bases). The V end lost 1 base, the J end lost 7 bases, and 16 bases lay between the germline ends. CDR1 is MGHRA and CDR2 is YSYEKL in the germline V gene. This CDR3 has 16 residues. The CDR3 DNA follows: TGCGCCAGCAGCCAAGTCGGGGGGCGCGATGGCGGGGAGCTGTTTTTT. Its translation: CASSQVGGRDGGELFF.

This chain connects TRBV28 to TRBJ1-2, with 9 bases lining up with TRBD1. CDR1 and CDR2 (germline): MDHEN, SYDVKM. Trimming cost V 5 bases and J 6 bases; bases outside gene matches: 10. The CDR3 runs to 15 residues. Here the CDR3 reads CASSIGTGTSDGYTF. In DNA, the CDR3 is TGTGCCAGCAGTATTGGGACAGGGACGTCTGATGGCTACACCTTC.

The chain has TRBV7-9 and TRBJ2-7; D ambiguous. V dropped 3 bases and J dropped 7 bases, with 16 bases sitting between them. Germline V lookup: CDR1 SEHNR, CDR2 FQNEAQ (reference sequence). The CDR3 is 14 amino acids. The DNA of the CDR3 is TGTGCCAGCAGCTTGTCACAGAGCCGGTGGGAGCAGTACTTC. Amino acids: CASSLSQSRWEQYF.

This clone showed up just a few times. This chain joins TRBV19 and TRBJ1-4, with TRBD1 as a possible D gene (6 bases). Germline CDR1 reads LNHDA; CDR2 reads SQIVND (reference sequence). The CDR3 has 16 residues. Trimming removed 7 bases at V and 0 bases at J, with 15 bases between. CDR3: CASTGQFGSTNEKLFF. The CDR3 bases are TGTGCCAGTACCGGACAGTTTGGGTCAACTAATGAAAAACTGTTTTTT.

The V and J genes are TRBV4-3 and TRBJ1-1; 7 nucleotides agree with TRBD1. Germline V gene data show CDR1 as LGHNA and CDR2 as YSLEER. The CDR3 covers 16 residues. The ends lost 1 base at V and 0 bases at J; junction bases unmatched: 5. CDR3 sequence reads: CASSQGQGFMNTEAFF. CDR3 bases: TGCGCCAGCAGCCAAGGACAGGGATTCATGAACACTGAAGCTTTCTTT.

The rearrangement links TRBV7-3 to TRBJ1-1; D call uncertain. Looked up from germline, CDR1 is SGHTA and CDR2 is FQGTGA. The ends were cut back, 2 bases at V and 3 bases at J, with 7 bases in the middle. The CDR3 is 13 amino acids. CDR3 amino acids: CASSLSRYTEAFF. CDR3 sequence (DNA): TGTGCCAGCAGCTTATCGCGGTACACTGAAGCTTTCTTT.

The chain recombines TRBV5-1 with TRBJ2-3, with D hard to call. Trimming took 4 bases from V and 0 from J, leaving 12 bases between them. In germline, CDR1 is SGHRS, CDR2 YFSETQ. CDR3 length: 15 residues. Here the CDR3 reads CASSALTTSTDTQYF. The CDR3 nucleotides read TGCGCCAGCAGCGCCCTGACAACAAGCACAGATACGCAGTATTTT. Full variable domain (remainder filled in from reference TRBV5-1 and TRBJ2-3): KAGVTQTPRYLIKTRGQQVTLSCSPISGHRSVSWYQQTPGQGLQFLFEYFSETQRNKGNFPGRFSGRQFSNSRSEMNVSTLELGDSALYLCASSALTTSTDTQYFGPGTRLTVL.